This record covers a single TCR beta chain. This clonotype is regarded as large (0.1 to 1%). Base qualities are not at hand, and no much larger clone is one base apart. The library was generated by 5' RACE. Before sequencing, the TCRbeta libraries were pooled in amounts proportional to the number of cells sorted for each library. Total RNA from sorted cells was extracted with RNAzol RT, and cDNA was made with an oligo(dT) primer and a template-switching oligo. The TCRbeta V-CDR3-J region was amplified by PCR between a SMARTer oligo primer and a TCRbeta constant-region primer using Kapa HiFi. Illumina adaptors and sample-specific index barcodes were added in a second PCR, with HighPrep bead cleanup and a Bioanalyzer check confirming a band of roughly 650 bp. Libraries were sequenced on an Illumina MiSeq with 2x151 bp paired-end reads. The published analysis was carried out like this. An in-house Java program demultiplexed the reads, and MiXCR assigned TCRbeta annotations and counted clonotypes. Repertoire overlap was assessed with Morisita-Horn indices from the R package vegan, and UPGMA clustering and Circos plots of recurring clonotypes were generated. Shannon diversity and richness were normalized to the maximum possible value based on input cell numbers, so that values between 0 and 1 were obtained. CDR3beta sequences were aligned with MUSCLE, distances computed with SeqinR, and multidimensional scaling plotted in R. The raw public reads went through TCRdb reprocessing: fastp at Q25, MiXCR clone calling, in-frame beta chains kept. Merged by CDR3 protein, the rows form single entries marked with the most common genes and DNA. Here the V and J calls rest on TCRdb's processing, not on the authors' analysis. The sample table shows roughly 360 distinct CDR3 sequences, and 1.7% are seen once. Roughly 27% of the sample is in the top ten clones.

This sample is drawn from a study of Japanese encephalitis immunity and Zika vaccine responses (dated by TCRdb to the early 2020s). Study-level background: Each included participant got alum-adjuvanted ZPIV three times, at weeks 0, 4 and 28, with every dose being 5.0 ug. About 12 participants were given two doses of JEV vaccine (IXIARO) 28 days apart, two to three months before the first ZPIV dose. One dose of YFV vaccine (YF-VAX) was administered before ZPIV to 12 to 13 participants, and roughly 10 participants were flavivirus-naive. For TCR sequencing, several representative participants were chosen from each pre-vaccination group, with samples at week 0 (after pre-vaccination, before ZPIV) and week 52. In addition, the TCR repertoires of a few flavivirus-naive individuals were analyzed at weeks 2, 6 and 52 after ZPIV vaccination began. For stimulation, either ZIKV structural-protein peptide pools divided into flavivirus-conserved and non-conserved sets were used, or JEV or YFV peptides matching the pre-vaccination. The ZIKV peptides, 15-mers that overlapped by 11 residues, were chosen for containing NetMHCpan/NetMHCII-predicted epitopes with affinity below 50 nM. The study tested whether prior Japanese encephalitis virus (JEV) or yellow fever virus (YFV) vaccination shaped CD4 T cell responses to the Zika vaccine. Study-level results and caveats: Compared with YFV-pre-vaccinated donors, JEV-pre-vaccinated donors had higher repertoire similarity across time-points and stimulations, indicating that more clonotypes were common to ZIKV and JEV stimulation. The samples grouped by participant and showed no similarity across individuals, which suggests that no public TCRs were detected. Because there were not enough samples, the peptide pools could not be deconvoluted, which meant the specific peptides behind the cross-reactive responses went unidentified. CD8 T cell responses of very low magnitude were detected against ZIKV peptide pools and were observed in only a few individuals. In JEV-pre-vaccinated donors, the repertoire richness of CD4 T cells responding to conserved ZIKV epitopes dropped significantly after ZPIV. Only a subset of trial participants with three doses and adequate samples was analyzed, not the entire vaccinated cohort.

PBMCs were labeled with CellTrace CFSE and cultured for less than seven days in RPMI with roughly 8% human serum plus peptide pools at about 1 ug/mL each. Unfixed proliferating CD4 T cells were sorted on a BD FACSAria as live CD56-CD19-CD16-CD3+CD4+ CFSE-low cells. Enrolled adults were healthy and seronegative for ZIKV, JEV, YFV, DENV and WNV by microneutralization screening. Samples came from a phase 1, double-blinded, randomized, placebo-controlled trial of an alum-adjuvanted Zika purified-inactivated virus (ZPIV) vaccine. Peripheral blood mononuclear cells were isolated by standard procedure and were kept frozen in liquid nitrogen until use. Inclusive of the bounding cysteine and phenylalanine, the CDR3 is 11 residues long. Just the 33-base CDR3 DNA is kept, in frame starting at base 1. The junction carries 10 bases between V and J, which are trimmed by 6 bases and 8 bases respectively.

The sequencing used antigen-activated CD4+ T cells from blood, cultured, collected during a Zika inactivated vaccine study. The sequence was collected from an adult man who received an inactivated Zika virus vaccine. This chain is built from TRBV12-3 or TRBV12-4 and TRBJ1-1; too little of a D gene remains to name it. The CDR3 is CASREGLEAFF. The DNA sequence reads TGTGCCAGCAGAGAAGGACTCGAAGCTTTCTTT.